This TCR beta chain was obtained from a study of long-term antiretroviral therapy in people with HIV. Study results and limitations: Narrower CDR3 length ranges marked HIV repertoires relative to controls.

This clone is medium-sized in the sample. Antigen: not known. In germline, CDR1 is MNHEY, CDR2 SMNVEV (reference sequence). This CDR3 has 16 residues. After removal of 6 bases from V and 4 bases from J, the junction contained 14 bases not matched to a gene. Running of the v3.0 immunoSEQ assay took place at survey level. The assay was immunoSEQ multiplex PCR, and TCRdb's table has in-frame clones only and misses some. The sample records 42,000 or so clones, approximately 87% being singletons. V usage is TRBV27 and J usage is TRBJ2-5; 7 nucleotides match TRBD2. The source was unsorted PBMCs, collected 1.2 years after starting antiretroviral therapy. The receptor was isolated from a woman in her forties or fifties with HIV. The CDR3 region is CASRRLEAGVSETQYF. CDR3 nucleotide sequence: TGTGCCAGCAGACGTCTGGAGGCGGGGGTTTCAGAGACCCAGTACTTC.